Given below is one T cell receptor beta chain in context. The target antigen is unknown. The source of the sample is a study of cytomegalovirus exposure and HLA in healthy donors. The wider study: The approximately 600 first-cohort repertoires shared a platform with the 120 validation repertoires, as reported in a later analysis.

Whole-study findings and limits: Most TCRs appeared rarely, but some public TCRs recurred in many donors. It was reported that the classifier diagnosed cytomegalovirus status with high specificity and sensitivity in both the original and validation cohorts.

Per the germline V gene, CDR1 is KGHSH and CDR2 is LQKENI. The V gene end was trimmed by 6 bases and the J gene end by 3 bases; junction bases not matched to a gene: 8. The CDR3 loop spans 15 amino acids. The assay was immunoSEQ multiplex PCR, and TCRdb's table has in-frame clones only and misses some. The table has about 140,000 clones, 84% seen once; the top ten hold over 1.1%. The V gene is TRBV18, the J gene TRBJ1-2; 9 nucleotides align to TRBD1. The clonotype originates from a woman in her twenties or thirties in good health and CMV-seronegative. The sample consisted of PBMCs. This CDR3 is CASSTGGTGYYGYTF. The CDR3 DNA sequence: TGTGCCAGCTCCACCGGAGGGACAGGGTACTATGGCTACACCTTC.